This note documents a single T cell receptor beta chain sequence. The target antigen is unknown. The repertoire was sequenced with immunoSEQ multiplex PCR; TCRdb's copy has only in-frame clones and lacks some. Here the sample spans 60,000 to 85,000 clones, roughly nine tenths being singletons. This sample stems from a study of T cells in localized non-small cell lung cancer. Findings and limits, study-wide: There were a median around 57 of the top 100 tumor clones appearing in adjacent lung. Uninvolved adjacent lung, not tumor, had the highest T cell clonality.

The sample in question was peripheral blood, obtained before any cancer treatment. The TCR comes from a male donor aged 60 or older with stage III squamous cell lung carcinoma.

The CDR3 DNA sequence: TGTGCCATCAGTGTACTAGCGGGGACCGGGGAGCTGTTTTTT. Encoded protein: CAISVLAGTGELFF. This rearrangement joins TRBV10-3 to TRBJ2-2; TRBD2 agrees at 10 bases. The V and J ends lost 4 bases and 5 bases, in that order; junction bases with no gene match: 1. There are 14 residues in the CDR3. The germline gives CDR1 ENHRY, CDR2 SYGVKD.